These 20 T cell receptor beta chains share one sample of origin, sequenced in a study of cytomegalovirus exposure and HLA in healthy donors. PCR amplification relied on 60 Vbeta primers (plus 13 Jbeta primers). The method was immunoSEQ multiplex PCR; TCRdb's version includes in-frame clones alone and lacks a portion of them. The sample lists approximately 220,000 clones; about 80% were seen once. Material: PBMCs. The receptors originated from a man younger than 30 in good health and CMV-seronegative.

The chain uses TRBV7-9 and TRBJ1-5, with D possibly being TRBD1 (6 bases). Germline CDR1 is SEHNR and CDR2 is FQNEAQ (reference sequence). V lost 4 bases and J lost 6, with 19 bases in between. This CDR3 region has 16 residues. CDR3 residues: CASSSDLTGGFQPQHF. CDR3 coding DNA: TGTGCCAGCAGCTCGGATTTGACAGGAGGTTTTCAGCCCCAGCATTTT.

V and J are TRBV18 and TRBJ2-7, with 9 bases that match TRBD2. The CDR3 sequence is 15 residues long. CDR1 is KGHSH and CDR2 is LQKENI in the germline V gene. The V and J ends lost 0 bases and 6 bases, in that order; junction bases with no gene match: 6. CDR3 DNA: TGTGCCAGCTCACCACCGGCTAGCGGGGCCTTCGAGCAGTACTTC. It is translated as CASSPPASGAFEQYF.

The J gene is TRBJ2-7, the V gene TRBV6-5, with 10 positions matching TRBD1. The V gene's germline CDR1 is MNHEY and CDR2 SVGAGI. V shed 4 bases and J 6 bases; nucleotides not matched to a gene: 6. The CDR3 length is 14 residues. This chain's CDR3 is CASSLTGGFGEQYF. CDR3 in DNA: TGTGCCAGCAGTTTGACAGGGGGCTTCGGCGAGCAGTACTTC.

The chain links TRBV6-1 to TRBJ2-3; 8 nucleotides align to TRBD2. After removal of 4 bases from V and 0 bases from J, the junction contained 12 bases not matched to a gene. This CDR3 region has 18 residues. Germline-derived CDR1 and CDR2 are MNHNS and SASEGT. The CDR3 DNA reads as TGTGCCAGCAGTGTCATAGCGGGAAGAACGGACAGCACAGATACGCAGTATTTT. It yields the protein CASSVIAGRTDSTDTQYF.

The gene calls are TRBV5-1 and TRBJ2-1, with TRBD2 identical over 14 bases. This CDR3 contains 14 residues. After removal of 6 bases from V and 5 bases from J, the junction contained 1 base not matched to a gene. Germline V gene data show CDR1 as SGHRS and CDR2 as YFSETQ. The CDR3: CASKGLAGDNEQFF. CDR3 nucleotide sequence: TGCGCCAGCAAGGGACTAGCGGGAGACAATGAGCAGTTCTTC.

V is TRBV6-5 and J is TRBJ1-6; D possibly corresponds to TRBD1 (5 bases). CDR1 MNHEY and CDR2 SVGAGI come from the germline V gene. The CDR3 length is 14 residues. The V and J ends lost 8 bases and 6 bases respectively, with 14 bases between them. The CDR3 spells CASRRGIGNSPLHF. CDR3 DNA sequence: TGTGCCAGCCGGCGGGGGATTGGTAATTCACCCCTCCACTTT.

This clone was seen a single time. CDR3 coding DNA: TGTGCCAGCAGCCTATACCGGGGACAGGGATACGAGCAGTACTTC. Protein sequence: CASSLYRGQGYEQYF. V is TRBV7-3 and J is TRBJ2-7, with 9 bases matching TRBD1. The CDR3 runs to 15 residues. J lost 4 bases, V lost 5 bases, and 9 bases had no gene match. Germline CDR1 is SGHTA and CDR2 is FQGTGA. The variable domain in full, with the rest retrieved from reference TRBV7-3 and TRBJ2-7, is GAGVSQTPSNKVTEKGKYVELRCDPISGHTALYWYRQSLGQGPEFLIYFQGTGAADDSGLPNDRFFAVRPEGSVSTLKIQRTERGDSAVYLCASSLYRGQGYEQYFGPGTRLTVT.

This chain links TRBV18 with TRBJ2-1; the match to TRBD2 covers 16 bases. J was trimmed by 2 bases and V by 3 bases; bases with no gene match: 10. This CDR3 has 20 amino acids. Germline CDR1 and CDR2: KGHSH and LQKENI. Here the CDR3 DNA reads TGTGCCAGCTCACCCAGGACAGCGGGACTAGCGGGAGGGCCCTACAATGAGCAGTTCTTC. Translated: CASSPRTAGLAGGPYNEQFF.

The J gene is TRBJ1-1, the V gene TRBV28; 11 bases match TRBD1. This CDR3 contains 14 residues. Germline CDR1 and CDR2: MDHEN and SYDVKM. V trimming: 4 bases; J trimming: 7 bases; junction bases outside the gene matches: 5. CDR3 in amino acids: CASSSPGQGVEAFF. The CDR3 DNA is TGTGCCAGCAGTTCCCCGGGACAGGGGGTTGAAGCTTTCTTT.

Points on this clone: Other DNA sequences in the same sample also yield this CDR3. V is TRBV5-1 and J is TRBJ2-7; tentative D call: TRBD1 (6 bases). This CDR3 is built from 15 residues. Trimming stripped 4 bases from V and 3 bases from J, with 17 bases between. Germline V CDR1 and CDR2: SGHRS, YFSETQ. CDR3 in DNA: TGCGCCAGCAGCCTGGGACCTTCAGGGGACTACGAGCAGTACTTC. This gives the protein CASSLGPSGDYEQYF.

The chain links TRBV7-9 to TRBJ2-7; TRBD2 aligns across 10 bases. This CDR3 is built from 16 residues. Trimming removed 5 bases from V and 1 base from J; junction bases left unmatched: 8. Per the germline V gene, CDR1 is SEHNR and CDR2 is FQNEAQ (reference sequence). The chain's CDR3 is CASSPGSLAGSYEQYF. DNA of the CDR3: TGTGCCAGCAGCCCAGGTTCACTAGCGGGATCCTACGAGCAGTACTTC.

The chain has TRBV10-1 and TRBJ1-4, with D unclear. V was clipped by 6 bases and J by 5 bases, with 10 bases between them. Germline CDR1 and CDR2: WNHNN and SYGVQD (reference sequence). The CDR3 has 13 residues. CDR3 in amino acids: CASRAGGNEKLFF. Written as DNA, the CDR3 is TGCGCCAGCAGGGCGGGTGGCAATGAAAAACTGTTTTTT.

This clone was seen a few times. The gene calls are TRBV27 and TRBJ2-3, with D unclear. This CDR3 is built from 14 residues. Germline V gives CDR1 MNHEY, CDR2 SMNVEV (reference sequence). Trimming removed 3 bases from V and 0 bases from J, with 7 bases in between. In nucleotides, the CDR3 is TGTGCCAGCAGTTTGCAGGCTAGCACAGATACGCAGTATTTT. Residues: CASSLQASTDTQYF.

V usage is TRBV7-9 and J usage is TRBJ2-7; perhaps TRBD2 as D (5 bases). V was clipped by 2 bases and J by 6 bases, with 17 bases between them. Germline-derived CDR1 and CDR2 are SEHNR and FQNEAQ (reference sequence). CDR3 length equals 15 residues. The CDR3 DNA follows: TGTGCCAGCAGCTTATCTGAGGGAACGTGGGGCGAGCAGTACTTC. It is translated as CASSLSEGTWGEQYF.

The rearrangement joins TRBV29-1 to TRBJ2-1, with TRBD1 matching over 10 bases. Germline V gene sequence: CDR1 SQVTM, CDR2 ANQGSEA. This CDR3 is built from 10 residues. Unmatched junction bases numbered 5, after V lost 6 bases and J lost 15 bases. The CDR3 protein is CSVGGQGGFF. Here the CDR3 DNA reads TGCAGCGTCGGCGGACAGGGGGGGTTCTTC.

The chain recombines TRBV5-6 with TRBJ2-5; D possibly corresponds to TRBD2 (6 bases). This CDR3 contains 14 residues. Deletions cut 0 bases from V and 4 bases from J, with 10 bases between. Germline V gene lookup returns CDR1 SGHDT and CDR2 YYEEEE. The CDR3 DNA is TGTGCCAGCAGCTTGGGGGGGGTGAGAGAGACCCAGTACTTC. Translating it yields CASSLGGVRETQYF.

V gene TRBV18 combines with J gene TRBJ1-2, with 7 bases lining up with TRBD1. Germline loops: CDR1 KGHSH, CDR2 LQKENI. The CDR3 has 13 amino acids. J was trimmed by 6 bases and V by 3 bases; bases with no gene match: 4. The CDR3 DNA follows: TGTGCCAGCTCACCGGGGACAGAGGATGGCTACACCTTC. It is translated as CASSPGTEDGYTF. The complete variable domain, with remaining parts taken from reference TRBV18 and TRBJ1-2, reads NAGVMQNPRHLVRRRGQEARLRCSPMKGHSHVYWYRQLPEEGLKFMVYLQKENIIDESGMPKERFSAEFPKEGPSILRIQQVVRGDSAAYFCASSPGTEDGYTFGSGTRLTVV.

A single count supports this clone. The chain links TRBV2 to TRBJ1-1; D gene uncertain. The V gene lost 0 bases and the J gene lost 5 bases, with 7 bases spanning the gap. The CDR3 runs to 13 residues. CDR1 SNHLY and CDR2 FYNNEI come from the germline V gene. This CDR3 reads CASSEASGTEAFF. Written as DNA, the CDR3 is TGTGCCAGCAGTGAAGCGTCGGGGACTGAAGCTTTCTTT.

The rearrangement uses TRBV19 and TRBJ2-3, with D possibly TRBD2 on 6 matching bases. Germline CDR1 reads LNHDA; CDR2 reads SQIVND (reference sequence). The CDR3 has 14 residues. The V and J ends lost 5 bases and 1 base respectively, with 10 bases between them. The DNA for the CDR3 is TGTGCCAGTAGTGTAGGGGAGGGCACAGATACGCAGTATTTT. Translated: CASSVGEGTDTQYF.

The CDR3 coding sequence is TGTGCCAGTAGTACATACAGTGTCTACACTGAAGCTTTCTTT. Translation gives CASSTYSVYTEAFF. This rearrangement joins TRBV19 to TRBJ1-1; D not resolved. The CDR3 loop spans 14 amino acids. The V end was cut by 4 bases, the J end by 3 bases, with 12 bases between. CDR1 LNHDA and CDR2 SQIVND come from the germline V gene (reference sequence).